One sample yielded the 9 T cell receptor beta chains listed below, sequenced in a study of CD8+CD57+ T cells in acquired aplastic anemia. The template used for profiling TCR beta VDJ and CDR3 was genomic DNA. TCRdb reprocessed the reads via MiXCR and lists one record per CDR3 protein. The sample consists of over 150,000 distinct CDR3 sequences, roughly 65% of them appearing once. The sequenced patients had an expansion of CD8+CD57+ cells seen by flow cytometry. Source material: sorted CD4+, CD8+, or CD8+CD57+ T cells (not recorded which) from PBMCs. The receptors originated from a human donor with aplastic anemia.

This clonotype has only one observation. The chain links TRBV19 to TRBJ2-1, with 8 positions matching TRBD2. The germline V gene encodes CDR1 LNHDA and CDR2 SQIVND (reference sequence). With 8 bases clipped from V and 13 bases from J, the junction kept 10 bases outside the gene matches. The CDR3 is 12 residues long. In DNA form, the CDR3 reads TGTGCCAGTCAATTCGGGGGGGGCAAACAGTTCTTC. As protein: CASQFGGGKQFF.

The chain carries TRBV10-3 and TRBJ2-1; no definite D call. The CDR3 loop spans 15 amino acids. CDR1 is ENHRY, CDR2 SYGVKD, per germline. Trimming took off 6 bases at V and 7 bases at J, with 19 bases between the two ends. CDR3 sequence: CAIRGSSSVGNEQFF. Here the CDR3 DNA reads TGTGCCATCAGGGGTTCTTCTAGTGTCGGGAATGAGCAGTTCTTC.

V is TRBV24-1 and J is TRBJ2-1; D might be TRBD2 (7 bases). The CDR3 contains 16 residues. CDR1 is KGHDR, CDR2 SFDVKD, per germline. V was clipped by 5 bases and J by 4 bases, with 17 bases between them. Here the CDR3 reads CATSAGRGAAYNEQFF. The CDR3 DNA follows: TGTGCCACCAGTGCCGGCCGGGGGGCGGCGTACAATGAGCAGTTCTTC.

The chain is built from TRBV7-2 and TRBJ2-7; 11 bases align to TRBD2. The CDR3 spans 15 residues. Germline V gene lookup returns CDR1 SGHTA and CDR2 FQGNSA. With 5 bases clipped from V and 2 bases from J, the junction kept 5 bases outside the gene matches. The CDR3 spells CASSVSGLAAYEQYF. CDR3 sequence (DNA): TGTGCCAGCAGCGTATCGGGACTAGCGGCCTACGAGCAGTACTTC.

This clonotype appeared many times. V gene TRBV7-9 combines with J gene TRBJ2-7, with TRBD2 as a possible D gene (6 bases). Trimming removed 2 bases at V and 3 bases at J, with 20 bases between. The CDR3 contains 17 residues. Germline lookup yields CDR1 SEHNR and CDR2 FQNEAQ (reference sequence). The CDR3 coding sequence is TGTGCCAGCAGCTTATCGGCTCGTGGAGGGATATTCTACGAGCAGTACTTC. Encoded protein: CASSLSARGGIFYEQYF.

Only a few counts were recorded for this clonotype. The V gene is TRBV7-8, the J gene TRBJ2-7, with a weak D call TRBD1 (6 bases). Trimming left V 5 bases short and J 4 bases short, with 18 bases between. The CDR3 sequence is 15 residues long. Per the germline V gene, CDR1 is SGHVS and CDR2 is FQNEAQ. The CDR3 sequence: CASSVARTAGYEQYF. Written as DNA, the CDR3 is TGTGCCAGCAGCGTCGCCCGGACAGCTGGTTACGAGCAGTACTTC.

CDR3 in amino acids: CASPGTGGLWDYGYTF. CDR3 DNA sequence: TGCGCCAGCCCCGGGACAGGGGGCCTCTGGGACTATGGCTACACCTTC. The chain links TRBV10-1 to TRBJ1-2, with 12 nucleotides matching TRBD1. The ends lost 8 bases at V and 3 bases at J; junction bases unmatched: 10. The CDR3 extends over 16 amino acids. Germline-derived CDR1 and CDR2 are WNHNN and SYGVQD (reference sequence).

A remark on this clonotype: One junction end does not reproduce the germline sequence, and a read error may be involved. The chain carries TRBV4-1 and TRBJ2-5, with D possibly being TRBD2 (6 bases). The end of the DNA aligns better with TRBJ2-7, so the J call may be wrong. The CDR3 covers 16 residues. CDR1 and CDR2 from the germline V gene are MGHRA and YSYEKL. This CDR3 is CASSQTGELGSYEQYF. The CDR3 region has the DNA TGTGCCAGCAGCCAAACGGGAGAATTGGGTAGTTACGAGCAGTACTTC.

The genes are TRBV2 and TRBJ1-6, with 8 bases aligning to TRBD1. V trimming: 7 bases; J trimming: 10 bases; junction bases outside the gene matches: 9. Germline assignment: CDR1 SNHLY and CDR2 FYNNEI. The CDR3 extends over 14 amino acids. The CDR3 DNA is TGTGCCAGCACTGGGACAGGTCCCCAGTCACCCCTCCACTTT. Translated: CASTGTGPQSPLHF.